This is a list of T cell receptor beta chains from one sample in a study of cytomegalovirus exposure and HLA in healthy donors. The method was immunoSEQ multiplex PCR; TCRdb's version includes in-frame clones alone and lacks a portion of them. Here the sample spans about 160,000 clones, approximately 82% being singletons. The sample was PBMCs. Receptor source: a male donor in good health and CMV-seronegative. CDR3s include the opening cysteine and the closing phenylalanine or tryptophan. Each record gives: J gene, clone size, V gene, D gene, CDR3 DNA, CDR3 protein. A D gene is named only where the DNA matches it firmly. Size is omitted from some rows. Given values are once, few, many or a class for expanded clones.

>TRBJ2-3|NA|TRBV6-1|NA
TGTGCCAGCAGTGATTATGGAGGGGGGGGCACAGATACGCAGTATTTT
CASSDYGGGGTDTQYF
>TRBJ2-7|NA|TRBV9|NA
TGTGCCAGCAGCGAATTGGCAGGTCCAAGTCGGCAGTACTTC
CASSELAGPSRQYF
>TRBJ2-7|few|TRBV6-5|NA
TGTGCCGGAAAGAGCGGGTTTAGCTCCTACGAGCAGTACTTC
CAGKSGFSSYEQYF
>TRBJ1-1|NA|TRBV9|TRBD1
TGTGCCAGCAGCCCGACAGGGGGGAACACTGAAGCTTTCTTT
CASSPTGGNTEAFF
>TRBJ1-3|NA|TRBV2|TRBD1
TGTGCCAGCAGATCGGACAGGATCTTAGGAAACACCATATATTTT
CASRSDRILGNTIYF
>TRBJ2-2|NA|TRBV2|NA
TGTGCCAGCAGTGAAGCTAGCGGAAGGACCGGGGAGCTGTTTTTT
CASSEASGRTGELFF
>TRBJ1-1|NA|TRBV7-9|NA
TGTGCCAGCAGCGTCATGCAGGGGAACACTGAAGCTTTCTTT
CASSVMQGNTEAFF
>TRBJ2-1|NA|TRBV6-6|TRBD1
TGTGCCAGCAGTTACGGGACAGGGGGTATTGAGCAGTTCTTC
CASSYGTGGIEQFF
>TRBJ1-4|NA|TRBV7-2|NA
TGTGCCAGCAGCTTAGTAGGTGGCGGTAATGAAAAACTGTTTTTT
CASSLVGGGNEKLFF
>TRBJ2-1|NA|TRBV4-3|NA
TGCGCCAGCAGCCAAGTTACGGGATACTACAATGAGCAGTTCTTC
CASSQVTGYYNEQFF
>TRBJ1-2|NA|TRBV30|NA
TGTGCCTGGAGTCGAGACAAAGCTAACTATGGCTACACCTTC
CAWSRDKANYGYTF
>TRBJ2-1|NA|TRBV30|TRBD2
TGTGCCTGGAGCCTTAGCGGGAATTACAATGAGCAGTTCTTC
CAWSLSGNYNEQFF
>TRBJ2-1|NA|TRBV5-3|TRBD2
TGTGCCATCTACTGGCGGGAGTGGTGGAATGAGCAGTTCTTC
CAIYWREWWNEQFF
>TRBJ2-7|NA|TRBV21-1|NA
TGTGCCAGCAGCGTACGACAGGGGCAATCCTACGAGCAGTACTTC
CASSVRQGQSYEQYF
>TRBJ1-3|few|TRBV10-3|NA
TGTGCCATCAGTGACGGGGGACCCTCTGGAAACACCATATATTTT
CAISDGGPSGNTIYF
>TRBJ2-3|NA|TRBV11-3|NA
TGTGCCAGCAGCGACGGGTTCTTCACAGATACGCAGTATTTT
CASSDGFFTDTQYF
>TRBJ2-7|NA|TRBV18|NA
TGTGCCAGCTCACCAGGGTCGCGGGACTACGAGCAGTACTTC
CASSPGSRDYEQYF
>TRBJ1-2|NA|TRBV7-2|NA
TGTGCCAGCAGCTTAGCGACAGATAACTATGGCTACACCTTC
CASSLATDNYGYTF
>TRBJ2-3|NA|TRBV7-3|TRBD2
TGTGCCAGCAGCTCTCAAATAGCGGGGGGGCAAAGAGATACGCAGTATTTT
CASSSQIAGGQRDTQYF
>TRBJ1-3|NA|TRBV6-5|NA
TGTGCCAGCAGTCCCCCCGGACAGATAAACACCATATATTTT
CASSPPGQINTIYF
>TRBJ2-2|NA|TRBV6-4|TRBD1
TGTGCCAGCAGTCTTACCGGGACAGACGGGGAGCTGTTTTTT
CASSLTGTDGELFF
>TRBJ1-5|NA|TRBV6-1|TRBD1
TGTGCCAGCAGTAGACAGGGAAATCAGCCCCAGCATTTT
CASSRQGNQPQHF
>TRBJ2-2|NA|TRBV4-1|TRBD1
TGCGCCAGCAGCCTCGACAGGGGGCCCGGGGAGCTGTTTTTT
CASSLDRGPGELFF
>TRBJ2-7|NA|TRBV19|TRBD2
TGTGCCAGTATTGCAAATAGCGGGAGTCGAGAGCAGTACTTC
CASIANSGSREQYF
>TRBJ2-1|NA|TRBV6-5|NA
TGTGCCAGCAGTTACGGAACAGCTCCGGTGAATGAGCAGTTCTTC
CASSYGTAPVNEQFF
>TRBJ1-1|NA|TRBV18|NA
TGTGCCAGCTCACCAGAACGAAGGGGCACTGAAGCTTTCTTT
CASSPERRGTEAFF
>TRBJ1-5|few|TRBV6-1|TRBD1
TGTGCCAGCAGTGGACTTACAGGGGCCGGCAATCAGCCCCAGCATTTT
CASSGLTGAGNQPQHF
>TRBJ2-2|NA|TRBV7-2|TRBD2
TGTGCCGCCAGACTAGCCAATGGGGGGGAGCTGTTTTTT
CAARLANGGELFF
>TRBJ2-2|NA|TRBV27|TRBD2
TGTGCCAGCACCGGGTATAGCGGGGGGCCCGGGGAGCTGTTTTTT
CASTGYSGGPGELFF
>TRBJ2-1|few|TRBV7-9|TRBD2
TGTGCCAGCAGCCCGGGACTAGCTCGTCCTGGGCAGTTCTTC
CASSPGLARPGQFF
>TRBJ2-1|once|TRBV6-4|TRBD2
TGTGCCAGCAGTGACTCAAGGGGAGCGGGACCTCGGGATGAGCAGTTCTTC
CASSDSRGAGPRDEQFF